The source of this T cell receptor (beta chain) is a study of radiation and T cells in renal cell carcinoma. Specified time point: blood 2 weeks post-SBRT. Sample treatment: 15 Gy SBRT to primary tumor, nephrectomy 4 weeks later. The assay was immunoSEQ multiplex PCR, and TCRdb's table has in-frame clones only and misses some. The sample has roughly 140,000 clones, approximately 86% seen once. The material was blood, obtained from a patient whose treatment included radiotherapy and nephrectomy. This clonotype was obtained from a woman aged 50 to 60 with renal cell carcinoma.

The CDR3, as DNA: TGCGCCAGCAGCTTGGGACTGGGGTCCGACGAGCAGTACTTC. This gives the protein CASSLGLGSDEQYF. The chain recombines TRBV5-1 with TRBJ2-7; unclear D gene. From germline, CDR1 is SGHRS and CDR2 YFSETQ. The CDR3 extends over 14 amino acids. Deletions cut 0 bases from V and 5 bases from J, with 12 bases between.